What follows is one TCR beta chain and its context. Its antigen is unidentified. Germline lookup yields CDR1 KGHSH and CDR2 LQKENI. This CDR3 region has 17 residues. V gave up 3 bases and J gave up 4 bases; unmatched junction bases: 7. This entry is derived from a study of shared clonotypes between healthy human individuals. Generated by immunoSEQ multiplex PCR, the TCRdb table keeps only in-frame clones and is missing some. The sample contains approximately 1.5 million clones, approximately 98% of which appear only once. Findings of the study overall: Larger richness was generally estimated for naive than memory subsets.

This chain joins TRBV18 and TRBJ2-6; 9 nucleotides align to TRBD1. The receptor was isolated from a man aged 25 to 40 in good health. The sequencing sample was made of naive CD4+ T cells sorted from blood. Subset: CD45RA+ positively selected. The CDR3 reads CASSPSQGALGANVLTF. For the CDR3, the DNA is TGTGCCAGCTCACCCTCACAGGGGGCGTTGGGGGCCAACGTCCTGACTTTC. The full variable domain, completed using reference TRBV18 and TRBJ2-6, is NAGVMQNPRHLVRRRGQEARLRCSPMKGHSHVYWYRQLPEEGLKFMVYLQKENIIDESGMPKERFSAEFPKEGPSILRIQQVVRGDSAAYFCASSPSQGALGANVLTFGAGSRLTVL.